Listed below are T cell receptor beta chains from one sample, sequenced in a study of glioma-infiltrating T cells. A single record per CDR3 protein comes from TCRdb applying MiXCR to the multiplex PCR reads. Of 400,000 or so distinct CDR3 sequences listed, 41% are singletons. Sequenced material: glioma tissue, nonneoplastic brain tissue, or PBMCs (not recorded which). Receptor source: a human donor with low-grade glioma or glioblastoma, undergoing nonglioma brain surgery, or in good health (not recorded which). The CDR3 runs from the conserved cysteine through the conserved F or W. The order of the fields is D gene, J gene, V gene, clone size, CDR3 protein, CDR3 DNA. A D gene is named only where the DNA matches it firmly. Not every row has a clone size; where given, it reads once, few, many or a size class.

.,TRBJ1-4,TRBV7-2,few,CASSLGSGATNEKLFF,TGTGCCAGCAGCCTGGGGTCAGGGGCAACTAATGAAAAACTGTTTTTT
.,TRBJ1-2,TRBV6-6,few,CASSYPRGADYGYTF,TGTGCCAGCAGTTACCCGAGGGGAGCTGACTATGGCTACACCTTC
.,TRBJ1-5,TRBV28,many,CASRIHYSNQPQHF,TGTGCCAGCAGAATTCATTATAGCAATCAGCCCCAGCATTTT
.,TRBJ2-1,TRBV6-2/TRBV6-3,.,CASGSTGSGRNEPFF,TGTGCCAGCGGTTCCACAGGGAGCGGTCGGAATGAGCCGTTCTTC
.,TRBJ2-7,TRBV4-3,few,CASSLSLHGTEEQYF,TGCGCCAGCAGTCTTAGCCTCCATGGCACGGAGGAGCAGTACTTC
.,TRBJ1-2,TRBV4-1,.,CASSHSRGLSYGYTF,TGCGCCAGCAGCCACAGCAGGGGATTGAGCTATGGCTACACCTTC
.,TRBJ1-1,TRBV10-3,few,CAIRERTEAFF,TGTGCCATCAGAGAGAGGACTGAAGCTTTCTTT
.,TRBJ2-7,TRBV4-1,.,CASSQDHLGAGPHEQYF,TGCGCCAGCAGCCAAGATCACTTAGGGGCAGGGCCCCACGAGCAGTACTTC
.,TRBJ1-1,TRBV11-3,.,CAPTGRANTEAFF,TGTGCCCCGACCGGGCGGGCGAACACTGAAGCTTTCTTT
TRBD2,TRBJ2-7,TRBV6-2/TRBV6-3,few,CASSYLQGLSYRMEQYF,TGTGCCAGCAGTTACTTGCAGGGACTATCCTACCGGATGGAGCAGTACTTC
.,TRBJ1-1,TRBV20-1,many,CSARVGEDTEAFF,TGCAGTGCTAGAGTAGGGGAGGACACTGAAGCTTTCTTT
TRBD1,TRBJ2-2,TRBV20-1,few,CSAREGTGIYANTGELFF,TGCAGTGCTAGAGAGGGGACAGGGATATACGCGAACACCGGGGAGCTGTTTTTT
TRBD1,TRBJ1-1,TRBV29-1,few,CSAFTGDTEAFF,TGCAGCGCTTTTACAGGGGATACTGAAGCTTTCTTT
.,TRBJ1-5,TRBV20-1,many,CSARLPGGGYQPQHF,TGCAGTGCTAGACTCCCCGGAGGGGGGTATCAGCCCCAGCATTTT